The text below deals with one TCR beta chain. The sample belongs to a study of blood T cell repertoires in COVID-19. Germline-derived CDR1 and CDR2 are SGHTA and FQGTGA. There are 13 residues in the CDR3. The V and J ends lost 4 bases and 6 bases respectively, with 13 bases between them. Data came from immunoSEQ multiplex PCR; TCRdb stores just in-frame clones and leaves some out. In the table there are 200,000 to 250,000 clones, less than 90% of which are singletons. The sequence came from a woman between 65 and 79 years old with active or convalescent COVID-19. The sample comprised peripheral blood. The chain is built from TRBV7-3 and TRBJ2-7; a possible D gene is TRBD2 (7 bases). This CDR3 reads CASSSYREGEQYF. The DNA of the CDR3 is TGTGCCAGCAGCTCCTACAGGGAGGGCGAGCAGTACTTC.